This T cell receptor (beta chain) stems from a study of blood T cell repertoires in COVID-19. Study-wide context: The United States, Italy and Spain supplied acute and convalescent COVID-19 samples. In each case, the material was cDNA or gDNA derived from T cells, B-cell-depleted T cells, or PBMCs.

Original methodology: Reference gene primer amplification gave nucleated cell count estimates. Clones were read by immunoSEQ multiplex PCR, and TCRdb kept only the in-frame ones, dropping some. V and J calls plus clone size are reproduced from that table; the DNA served to infer D and trimming. This repertoire shows approximately 300,000 clones, 86% found once; its top ten account for around 1.7%. The sample holds a few counts of this clone. This CDR3 region has 14 residues. The germline V gene encodes CDR1 MDHEN and CDR2 SYDVKM. V lost 1 base, J lost 5 bases, and 11 bases lay in between. The source is a woman aged 50 to 65 with acute or convalescent COVID-19. The chain uses TRBV28 and TRBJ1-1; no clear D gene. Sequenced sample: peripheral blood. The CDR3 DNA follows: TGTGCCAGCAGTTTATACGGGAGTGGTACTGAAGCTTTCTTT. Its protein product is CASSLYGSGTEAFF.